The T cell receptor beta chain under discussion was sequenced for a study of shared clonotypes between healthy human individuals. In the naive CD8 group, cells lacked CD45RO and were positively selected for CCR7, so terminally differentiated effector memory CD45RA+ cells were left out. Approximately 210 ng DNA, approximately 31,000 T cell genomes, went into each sorted-subset replicate PCR. Method: immunoSEQ multiplex PCR; TCRdb's copy keeps in-frame clones and lacks some. The sample records 1.5 million to 2.5 million clones, roughly 94% being singletons. V shed 1 base and J shed 0 bases, with 10 bases lying between them. There are 17 residues in the CDR3. Germline lookup yields CDR1 LGHNA and CDR2 YSLEER. Study-level findings and limits: As a rule, naive subsets had a larger estimated richness than memory subsets. The expectation was that sequencing depth would affect clonotype sharing among donors.

Details on this clone: Its matching antigen is unknown. This CDR3 is also generated by other DNA sequences in the sample.

The sequence derives from a man aged 18 to 29 in good health. The chain uses TRBV4-3 and TRBJ1-6; D is ambiguous. The sequenced sample consisted of naive CD8+ T cells sorted from blood. CDR3 residues: CASSQVVGASYNSPLHF. The CDR3 region has the DNA TGCGCCAGCAGCCAAGTGGTAGGAGCCTCCTATAATTCACCCCTCCACTTT.